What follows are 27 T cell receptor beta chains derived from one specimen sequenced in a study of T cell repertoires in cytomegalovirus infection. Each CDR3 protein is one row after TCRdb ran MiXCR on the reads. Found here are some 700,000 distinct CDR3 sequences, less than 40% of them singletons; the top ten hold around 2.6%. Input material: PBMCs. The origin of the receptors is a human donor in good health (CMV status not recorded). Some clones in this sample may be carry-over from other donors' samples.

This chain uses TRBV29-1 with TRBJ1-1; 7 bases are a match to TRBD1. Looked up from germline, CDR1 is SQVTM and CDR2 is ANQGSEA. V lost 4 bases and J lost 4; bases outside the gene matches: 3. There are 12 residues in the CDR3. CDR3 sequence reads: CSVGAGGTEAFF. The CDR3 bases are TGCAGCGTTGGGGCAGGGGGCACTGAAGCTTTCTTT.

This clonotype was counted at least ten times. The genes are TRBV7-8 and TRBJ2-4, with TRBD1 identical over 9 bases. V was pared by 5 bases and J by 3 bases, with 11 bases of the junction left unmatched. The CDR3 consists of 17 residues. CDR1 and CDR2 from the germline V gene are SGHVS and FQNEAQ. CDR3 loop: CASSRDRVSPSKNIQYF. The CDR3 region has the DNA TGTGCCAGCAGCCGGGACAGGGTATCTCCAAGCAAAAACATTCAGTACTTC. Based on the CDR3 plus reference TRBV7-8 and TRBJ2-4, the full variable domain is GAGVSQSPRYKVAKRGQDVALRCDPISGHVSLFWYQQALGQGPEFLTYFQNEAQLDKSGLPSDRFFAERPEGSVSTLKIQRTQQEDSAVYLCASSRDRVSPSKNIQYFGAGTRLSVL.

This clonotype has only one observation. For the CDR3, the DNA is TGTGCCAGCAGTTACCCGGTAGGACAAAACTATGGCTACACCTTC. Residues: CASSYPVGQNYGYTF. This chain uses TRBV6-5 with TRBJ1-2; possible D gene TRBD1, 5 bases. Trimming cost V 2 bases and J 2 bases, with 12 bases left between them. The germline V gene encodes CDR1 MNHEY and CDR2 SVGAGI. The CDR3 runs 15 residues.

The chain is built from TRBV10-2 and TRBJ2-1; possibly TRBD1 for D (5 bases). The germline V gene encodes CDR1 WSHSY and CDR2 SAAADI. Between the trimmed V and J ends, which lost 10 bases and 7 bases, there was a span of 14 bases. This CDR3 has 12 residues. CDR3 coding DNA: TGCGCCATATCCGACAGTCGTAATGAGCAGTTCTTC. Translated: CAISDSRNEQFF.

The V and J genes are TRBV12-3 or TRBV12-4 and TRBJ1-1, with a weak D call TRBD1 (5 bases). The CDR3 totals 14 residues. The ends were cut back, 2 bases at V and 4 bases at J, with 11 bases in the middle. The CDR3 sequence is CASSLKGSGTEAFF. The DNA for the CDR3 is TGTGCCAGCAGTTTAAAGGGGTCGGGCACTGAAGCTTTCTTT.

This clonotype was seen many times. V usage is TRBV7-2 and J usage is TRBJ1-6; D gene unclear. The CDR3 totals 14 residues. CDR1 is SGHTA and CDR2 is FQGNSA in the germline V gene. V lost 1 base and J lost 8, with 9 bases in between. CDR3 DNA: TGTGCCAGCAGCTTAGGGCGAGGTGATTCACCCCTCCACTTT. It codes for CASSLGRGDSPLHF. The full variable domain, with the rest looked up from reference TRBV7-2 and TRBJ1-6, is GAGVSQSPSNKVTEKGKDVELRCDPISGHTALYWYRQSLGQGLEFLIYFQGNSAPDKSGLPSDRFSAERTGGSVSTLTIQRTQQEDSAVYLCASSLGRGDSPLHFGNGTRLTVT.

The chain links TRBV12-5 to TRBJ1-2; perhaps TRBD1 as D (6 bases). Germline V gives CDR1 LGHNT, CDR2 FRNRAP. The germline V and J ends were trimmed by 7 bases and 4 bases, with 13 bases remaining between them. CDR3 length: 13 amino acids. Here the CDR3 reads CASALDRAYGYTF. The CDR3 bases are TGTGCTAGTGCCCTGGACAGAGCCTATGGCTACACCTTC.

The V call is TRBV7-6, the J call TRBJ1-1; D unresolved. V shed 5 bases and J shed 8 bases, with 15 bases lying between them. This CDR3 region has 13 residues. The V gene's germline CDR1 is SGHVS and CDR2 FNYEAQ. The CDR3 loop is CASSAPLGIEAFF. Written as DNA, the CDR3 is TGTGCCAGCAGCGCCCCCTTGGGAATAGAAGCTTTCTTT. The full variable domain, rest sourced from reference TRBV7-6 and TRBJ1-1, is GAGVSQSPRYKVTKRGQDVALRCDPISGHVSLYWYRQALGQGPEFLTYFNYEAQQDKSGLPNDRFSAERPEGSISTLTIQRTEQRDSAMYRCASSAPLGIEAFFGQGTRLTVV.

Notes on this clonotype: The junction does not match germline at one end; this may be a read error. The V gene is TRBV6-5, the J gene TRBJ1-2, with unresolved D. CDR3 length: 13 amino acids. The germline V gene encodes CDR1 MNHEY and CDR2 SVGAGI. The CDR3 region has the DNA TGTGCCAGCAGAGGTGACGGAAACTATGTCTACACCTTC. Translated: CASRGDGNYVYTF.

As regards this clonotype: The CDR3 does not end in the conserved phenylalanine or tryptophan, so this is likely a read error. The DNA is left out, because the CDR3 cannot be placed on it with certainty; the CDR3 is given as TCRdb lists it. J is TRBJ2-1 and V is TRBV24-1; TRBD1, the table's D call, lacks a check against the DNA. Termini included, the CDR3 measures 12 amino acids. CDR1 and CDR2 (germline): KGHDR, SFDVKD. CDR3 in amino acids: CATAGIDAEPLC.

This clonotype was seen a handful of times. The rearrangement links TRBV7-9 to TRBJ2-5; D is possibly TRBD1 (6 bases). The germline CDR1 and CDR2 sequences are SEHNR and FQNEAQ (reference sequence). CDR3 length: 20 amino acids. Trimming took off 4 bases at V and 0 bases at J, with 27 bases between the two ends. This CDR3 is CASSSRPSPTGHLYQETQYF. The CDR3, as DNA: TGTGCCAGCAGCTCTAGACCCTCCCCTACGGGACACTTGTACCAAGAGACCCAGTACTTC.

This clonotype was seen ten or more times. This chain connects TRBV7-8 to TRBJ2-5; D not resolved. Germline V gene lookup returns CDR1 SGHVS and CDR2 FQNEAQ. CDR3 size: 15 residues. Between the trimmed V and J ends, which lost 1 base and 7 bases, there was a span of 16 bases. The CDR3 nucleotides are TGTGCCAGCAGCTTAGTGGCCGGATTAGTGGGGACCCAGTACTTC. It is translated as CASSLVAGLVGTQYF.

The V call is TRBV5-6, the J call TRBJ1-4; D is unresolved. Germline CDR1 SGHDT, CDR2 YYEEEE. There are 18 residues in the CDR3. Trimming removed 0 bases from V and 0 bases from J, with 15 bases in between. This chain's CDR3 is CASSLGETRRATNEKLFF. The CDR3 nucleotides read TGTGCCAGCAGCTTGGGGGAGACAAGGCGTGCAACTAATGAAAAACTGTTTTTT.

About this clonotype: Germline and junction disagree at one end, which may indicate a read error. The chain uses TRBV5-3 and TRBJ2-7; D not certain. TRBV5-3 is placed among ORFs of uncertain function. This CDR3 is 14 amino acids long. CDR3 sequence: CASSLVTDNLEQYF. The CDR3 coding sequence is TGTGCCAGCAGCTTGGTAACAGATAACCTCGAGCAGTACTTC.

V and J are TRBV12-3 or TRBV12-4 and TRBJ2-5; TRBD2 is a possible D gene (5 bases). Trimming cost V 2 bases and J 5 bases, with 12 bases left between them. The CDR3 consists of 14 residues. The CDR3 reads CASSLFGIAETQYF. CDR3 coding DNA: TGTGCCAGCAGTTTATTCGGGATTGCGGAGACCCAGTACTTC.

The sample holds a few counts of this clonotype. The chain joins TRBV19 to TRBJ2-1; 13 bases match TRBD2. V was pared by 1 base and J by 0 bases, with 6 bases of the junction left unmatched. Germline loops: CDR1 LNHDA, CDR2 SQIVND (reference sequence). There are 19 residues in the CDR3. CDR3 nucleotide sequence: TGTGCCAGTAGTATAGGGTCACTAGCGGGGGGGGCCTCCTACAATGAGCAGTTCTTC. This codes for CASSIGSLAGGASYNEQFF.

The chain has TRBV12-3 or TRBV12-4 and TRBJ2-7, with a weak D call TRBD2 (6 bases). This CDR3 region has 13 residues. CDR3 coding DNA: TGTGCAAGAAGCGAGGGACTCCTCTACGAGCAGTACTTC. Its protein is CARSEGLLYEQYF.

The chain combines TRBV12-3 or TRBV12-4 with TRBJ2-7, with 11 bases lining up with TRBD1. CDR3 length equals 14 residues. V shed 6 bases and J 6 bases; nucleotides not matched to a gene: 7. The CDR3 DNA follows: TGTGCCAGCAGCTCGGGACAGGGGGTAGCCGAGCAGTACTTC. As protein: CASSSGQGVAEQYF.

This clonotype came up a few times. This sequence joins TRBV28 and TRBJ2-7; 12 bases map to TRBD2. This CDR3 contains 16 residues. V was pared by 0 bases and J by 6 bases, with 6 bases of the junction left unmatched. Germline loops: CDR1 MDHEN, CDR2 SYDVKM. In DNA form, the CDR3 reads TGTGCCAGCAGTTTATGGACTAGCGGGAGTCTTCGCGAGCAGTACTTC. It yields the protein CASSLWTSGSLREQYF. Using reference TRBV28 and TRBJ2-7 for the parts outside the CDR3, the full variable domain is DVKVTQSSRYLVKRTGEKVFLECVQDMDHENMFWYRQDPGLGLRLIYFSYDVKMKEKGDIPEGYSVSREKKERFSLILESASTNQTSMYLCASSLWTSGSLREQYFGPGTRLTVT.

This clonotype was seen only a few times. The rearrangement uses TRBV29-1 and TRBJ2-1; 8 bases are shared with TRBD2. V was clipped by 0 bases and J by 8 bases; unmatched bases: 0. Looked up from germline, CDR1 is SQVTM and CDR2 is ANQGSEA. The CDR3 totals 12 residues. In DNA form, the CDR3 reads TGCAGCGTTGAAGACGGGGGGGATGAGCAGTTCTTC. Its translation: CSVEDGGDEQFF.

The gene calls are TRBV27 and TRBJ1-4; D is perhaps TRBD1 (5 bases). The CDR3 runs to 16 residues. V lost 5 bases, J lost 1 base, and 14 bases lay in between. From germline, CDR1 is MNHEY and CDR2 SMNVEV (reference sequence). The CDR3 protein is CASSPRGGVTNEKLFF. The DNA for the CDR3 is TGTGCCAGCAGTCCCCGGGGAGGGGTAACTAATGAAAAACTGTTTTTT.

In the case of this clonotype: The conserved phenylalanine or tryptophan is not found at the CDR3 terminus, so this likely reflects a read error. CDR3 DNA sequence: TGCAGTGCTAGAGATCACGGGGGCCAGGGCACAGATACGCAGTATTAT. Amino acids: CSARDHGGQGTDTQYY. This chain joins TRBV20-1 and TRBJ2-3, with D perhaps being TRBD1 or TRBD2 (6 bases each). Trimming took off 0 bases at V and 1 base at J, with 14 bases between the two ends. The CDR3 is made up of 16 amino acids. The V gene's germline CDR1 is DFQATT and CDR2 SNEGSKA (reference sequence).

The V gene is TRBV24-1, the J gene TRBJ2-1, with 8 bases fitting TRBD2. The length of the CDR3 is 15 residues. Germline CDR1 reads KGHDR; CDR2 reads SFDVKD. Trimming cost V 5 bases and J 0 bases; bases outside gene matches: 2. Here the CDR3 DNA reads TGTGCCACCAGTGTAGGACTAGCCTCCTACAATGAGCAGTTCTTC. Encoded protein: CATSVGLASYNEQFF.

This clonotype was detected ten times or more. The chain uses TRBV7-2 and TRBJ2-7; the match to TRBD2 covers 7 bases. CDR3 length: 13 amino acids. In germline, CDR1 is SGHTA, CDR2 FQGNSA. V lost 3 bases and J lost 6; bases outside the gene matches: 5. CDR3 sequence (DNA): TGTGCCAGCAGCTTTAGACTAGCTGTCGAGCAGTACTTC. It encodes CASSFRLAVEQYF.

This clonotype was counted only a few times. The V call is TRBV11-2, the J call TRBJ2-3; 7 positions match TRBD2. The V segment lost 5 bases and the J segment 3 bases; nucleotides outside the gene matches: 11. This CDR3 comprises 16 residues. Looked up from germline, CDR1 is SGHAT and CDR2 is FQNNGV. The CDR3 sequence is CASSTTGGSLTDTQYF. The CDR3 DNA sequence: TGTGCCAGCAGCACAACCGGCGGGAGCCTTACAGATACGCAGTATTTT.

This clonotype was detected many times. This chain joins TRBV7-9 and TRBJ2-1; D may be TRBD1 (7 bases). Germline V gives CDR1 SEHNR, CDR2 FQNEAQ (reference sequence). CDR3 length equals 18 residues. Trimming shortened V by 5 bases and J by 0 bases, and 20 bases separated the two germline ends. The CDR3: CASSPQDFRGDSYNEQFF. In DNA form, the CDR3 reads TGTGCCAGCAGCCCCCAAGACTTCAGGGGGGACTCCTACAATGAGCAGTTCTTC.

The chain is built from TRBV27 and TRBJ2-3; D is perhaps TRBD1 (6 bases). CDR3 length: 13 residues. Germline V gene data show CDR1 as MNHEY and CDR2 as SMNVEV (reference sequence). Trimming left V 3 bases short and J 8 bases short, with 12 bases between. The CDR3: CASSFDGQITQYF. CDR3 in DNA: TGTGCCAGCAGTTTTGACGGACAGATTACGCAGTATTTT.